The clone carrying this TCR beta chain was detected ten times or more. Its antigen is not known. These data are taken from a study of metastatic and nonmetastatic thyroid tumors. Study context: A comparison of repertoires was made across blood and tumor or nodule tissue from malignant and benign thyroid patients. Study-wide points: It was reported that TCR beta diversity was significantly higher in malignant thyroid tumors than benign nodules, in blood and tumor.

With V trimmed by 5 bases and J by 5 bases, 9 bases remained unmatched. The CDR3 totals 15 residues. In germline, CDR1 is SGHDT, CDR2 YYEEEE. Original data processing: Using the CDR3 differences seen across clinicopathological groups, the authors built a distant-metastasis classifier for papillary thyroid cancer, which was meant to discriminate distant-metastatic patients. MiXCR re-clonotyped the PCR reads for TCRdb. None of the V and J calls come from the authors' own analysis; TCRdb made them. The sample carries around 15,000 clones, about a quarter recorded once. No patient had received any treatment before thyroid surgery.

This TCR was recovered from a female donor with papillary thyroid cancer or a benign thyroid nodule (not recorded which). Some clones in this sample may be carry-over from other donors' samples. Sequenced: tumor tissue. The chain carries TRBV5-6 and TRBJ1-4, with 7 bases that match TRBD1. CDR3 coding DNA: TGTGCCAGCAGATTGCAGGGACAGCGGAATGAAAAACTGTTTTTT. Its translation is CASRLQGQRNEKLFF.